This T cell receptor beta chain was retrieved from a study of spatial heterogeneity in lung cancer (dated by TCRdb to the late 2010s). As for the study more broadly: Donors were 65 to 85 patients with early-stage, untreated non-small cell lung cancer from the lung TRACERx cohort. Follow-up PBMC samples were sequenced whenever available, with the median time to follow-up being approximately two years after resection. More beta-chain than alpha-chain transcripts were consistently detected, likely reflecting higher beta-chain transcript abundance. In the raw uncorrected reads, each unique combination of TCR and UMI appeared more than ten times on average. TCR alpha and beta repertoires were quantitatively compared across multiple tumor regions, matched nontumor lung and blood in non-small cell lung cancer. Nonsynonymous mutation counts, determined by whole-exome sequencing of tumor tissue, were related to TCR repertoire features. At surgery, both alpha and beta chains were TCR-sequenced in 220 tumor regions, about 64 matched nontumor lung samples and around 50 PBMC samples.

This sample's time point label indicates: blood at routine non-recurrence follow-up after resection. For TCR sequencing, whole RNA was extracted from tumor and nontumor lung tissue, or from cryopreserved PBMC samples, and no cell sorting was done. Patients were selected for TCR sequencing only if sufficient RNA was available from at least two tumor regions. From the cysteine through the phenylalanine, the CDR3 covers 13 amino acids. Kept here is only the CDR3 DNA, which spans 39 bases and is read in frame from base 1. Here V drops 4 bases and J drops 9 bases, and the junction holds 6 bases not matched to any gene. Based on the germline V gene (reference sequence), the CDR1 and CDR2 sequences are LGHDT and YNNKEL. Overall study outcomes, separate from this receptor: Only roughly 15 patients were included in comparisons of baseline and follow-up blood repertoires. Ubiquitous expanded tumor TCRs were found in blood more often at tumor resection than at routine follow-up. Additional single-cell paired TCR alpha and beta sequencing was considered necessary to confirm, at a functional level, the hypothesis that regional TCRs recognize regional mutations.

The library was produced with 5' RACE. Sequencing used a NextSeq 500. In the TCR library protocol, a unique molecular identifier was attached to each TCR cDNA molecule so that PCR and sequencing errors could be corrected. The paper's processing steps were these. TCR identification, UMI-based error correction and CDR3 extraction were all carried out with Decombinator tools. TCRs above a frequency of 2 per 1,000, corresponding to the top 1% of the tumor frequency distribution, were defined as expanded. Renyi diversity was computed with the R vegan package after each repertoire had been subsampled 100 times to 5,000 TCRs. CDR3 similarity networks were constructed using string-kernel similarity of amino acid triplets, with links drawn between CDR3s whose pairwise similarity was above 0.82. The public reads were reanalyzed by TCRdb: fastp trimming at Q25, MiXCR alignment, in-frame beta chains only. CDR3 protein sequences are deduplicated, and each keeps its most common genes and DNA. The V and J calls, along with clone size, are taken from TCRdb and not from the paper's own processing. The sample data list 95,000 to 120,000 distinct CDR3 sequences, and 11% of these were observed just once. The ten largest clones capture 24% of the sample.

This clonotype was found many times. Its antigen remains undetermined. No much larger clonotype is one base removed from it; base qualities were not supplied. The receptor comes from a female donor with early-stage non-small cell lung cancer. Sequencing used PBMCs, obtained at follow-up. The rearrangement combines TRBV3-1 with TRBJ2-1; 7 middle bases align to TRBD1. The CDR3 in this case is CASSRGQVGEQFF. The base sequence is TGTGCCAGCAGCCGAGGACAGGTTGGTGAGCAGTTCTTC.